The rows below give T cell receptor beta chains drawn from one sample of a study of T cell clones after liver transplantation. Assay used: immunoSEQ multiplex PCR; TCRdb lists only in-frame clones, some missing. The profile covers tens of thousands of clones, with roughly two thirds appearing a single time and about 15% taken by the ten largest. The source was CD4+ T cells from blood, collected before liver transplant. The source of these receptors is a human donor who received a liver transplant. Both conserved end residues are part of each CDR3. The D gene is left open where the match is weak. Size values are once, few and many counts, or a class for expanded clones, and some rows have none.

V,size,J,D,DNA,CDR3
TRBV30,.,TRBJ2-1,TRBD2,TGTGCCTGGAGTAGCGGGGGGGCCCTTGAGCAGTTCTTC,CAWSSGGALEQFF
TRBV7-9,.,TRBJ1-5,.,TGTGCCAGCAGCTTAGCAGGGGCCAGTAGCAATCAGCCCCAGCATTTT,CASSLAGASSNQPQHF
TRBV30,.,TRBJ2-7,.,TGTGCCTGGGGACCTCGGGGGTACGAGCAGTACTTC,CAWGPRGYEQYF
TRBV19,many,TRBJ2-7,TRBD2,TGTGCCAGTAGGCAAGCGGGGAGCCGTACCTACGAGCAGTACTTC,CASRQAGSRTYEQYF
TRBV7-2,.,TRBJ1-2,.,TGTGCCAGCAGCACTCAGGGTGGCTACACCTTC,CASSTQGGYTF
TRBV5-5,.,TRBJ1-1,.,TGTGCCAGCAGCTTGGCGTCAACCTGGAGGAACACTGAAGCTTTCTTT,CASSLASTWRNTEAFF
TRBV9,.,TRBJ1-2,.,TGTGCCAGCAGCGTAGGTCCGGGGGGCAGAACGACTAACTATGGCTACACCTTC,CASSVGPGGRTTNYGYTF
TRBV5-4,.,TRBJ1-6,.,TGTGCCAGCAGCTCTCCGGGACACGGCCTAAATTCACCCCTCCACTTT,CASSSPGHGLNSPLHF
TRBV7-2,few,TRBJ1-5,.,TGTGCCAGCAGCAATGGACTAGCTGGCAATCAGCCCCAGCATTTT,CASSNGLAGNQPQHF
TRBV6-1,.,TRBJ1-6,TRBD1,TGTGCCAGCAGTCTTCCGGGACAGGGAGAATCACCCCTCCACTTT,CASSLPGQGESPLHF
TRBV7-2,once,TRBJ1-5,.,TGTGCCAGCAGCTTAGCCGCAGGGGTTGAACAGCCCCAGCATTTT,CASSLAAGVEQPQHF
TRBV14,.,TRBJ2-2,TRBD2,TGTGCCAGCAGCGGGCTAGCGGGTTTGAACACCGGGGAGCTGTTTTTT,CASSGLAGLNTGELFF
TRBV29-1,.,TRBJ2-7,.,TGCAGCGTTGAAGGACTTTCAGACGAGCAGTACTTC,CSVEGLSDEQYF
TRBV6-5,.,TRBJ1-6,TRBD1,TGTGCCAGCAGCCCACAGGGGGATAATTCACCCCTCCACTTT,CASSPQGDNSPLHF
TRBV6-1,.,TRBJ1-1,.,TGTGCCAGCAGGACAGTGAACACTGAAGCTTTCTTT,CASRTVNTEAFF
TRBV5-4,once,TRBJ1-5,TRBD1,TGTGCCAGCAGCTTCGGGACAGGACATGGTCAGCCCCAGCATTTT,CASSFGTGHGQPQHF
TRBV5-8,.,TRBJ2-3,TRBD1,TGTGCCAGCAGCTTCTGGACAGGGAGCACAGATACGCAGTATTTT,CASSFWTGSTDTQYF
TRBV4-2,.,TRBJ1-2,.,TGTGCCAGCAGCCCCCGGGTAGCCGCGTCGACTGATGGCTACACCTTC,CASSPRVAASTDGYTF
TRBV25-1,.,TRBJ1-6,TRBD1,TGTGCCAGCAGTTTGGGGAACAGGGGTGATTCACCCCTCCACTTT,CASSLGNRGDSPLHF
TRBV28,few,TRBJ1-2,.,TGTGCCAGCAGTTTGGAGAATGCGAGGGTGGGCTATGGCTACACCTTC,CASSLENARVGYGYTF
TRBV4-2,.,TRBJ2-7,.,TGTGCCAGCAGCCACCAAACCGGGACATTGCCCAACGAGCAGTACTTC,CASSHQTGTLPNEQYF
TRBV6-5,.,TRBJ2-7,.,TGTGCCAGCAGCTCGGTGCGGGGTCGCGAGCAGTACTTC,CASSSVRGREQYF
TRBV5-1,.,TRBJ1-1,.,TGCGCCAGCAGCCCGACGGAGATGAACACTGAAGCTTTCTTT,CASSPTEMNTEAFF
TRBV5-3,.,TRBJ1-4,TRBD1,TGTGCCAGAAGCCTACACCAGGGGGCTAATGAAAAACTGTTTTTT,CARSLHQGANEKLFF
TRBV28,few,TRBJ2-7,TRBD2,TGTGCCAGCAGTTTAGTGGGGGAGGGTCGATGGAACGAGCAGTACTTC,CASSLVGEGRWNEQYF
TRBV6-5,.,TRBJ2-2,.,TGTGCCAGCAGTTACTCGGGAAAACGGGAAGAGCTGTTTTTT,CASSYSGKREELFF
TRBV7-2,.,TRBJ2-3,TRBD1,TGTGCCAGCAGCGCGGGACAGGCAGATACGCAGTATTTT,CASSAGQADTQYF
TRBV28,.,TRBJ2-3,.,TGTGCCAGCAAAACCCGGGGGATTAACACAGATACGCAGTATTTT,CASKTRGINTDTQYF
TRBV28,.,TRBJ1-1,TRBD1,TGTGCCAGCAGACATGGTTGGGGGACAGGGCTAGCAGCTTTCTTT,CASRHGWGTGLAAFF
TRBV9,.,TRBJ2-7,TRBD1,TGTGCCAGCAGCGTAGCGACAGGGAGCGAGCAGTACTTC,CASSVATGSEQYF
TRBV6-1,.,TRBJ1-5,.,TGTGCCAGCACCGGGGACTTCCTAAATCAGCCCCAGCATTTT,CASTGDFLNQPQHF
TRBV5-6,.,TRBJ2-7,TRBD1,TGTGCCAGCAGCATCAGACAGGGCTCCTACGAGCAGTACTTC,CASSIRQGSYEQYF
TRBV29-1,.,TRBJ2-7,.,TGCAGCGTTGGGACCTCAACAGGGTCCTACGAGCAGTACTTC,CSVGTSTGSYEQYF
TRBV13,.,TRBJ1-2,.,TGTGCCAGCAGCTTAAGACAGCAAGGGTGGCATGGCTACACCTTC,CASSLRQQGWHGYTF
TRBV2,.,TRBJ1-6,.,TGTGCCAGCATGGAACAGGGCACCTATAATTCACCCCTCCACTTT,CASMEQGTYNSPLHF
TRBV10-2,.,TRBJ2-3,.,TGCGCCAGCAGTGACAGAGGGAGCACAGATACGCAGTATTTT,CASSDRGSTDTQYF
TRBV29-1,once,TRBJ2-1,TRBD2,TGCAGCGTTCGACCGGGACTAGCGGCCTACAATGAGCAGTTCTTC,CSVRPGLAAYNEQFF
TRBV30,.,TRBJ2-5,TRBD1,TGTGCCTGTGGGACAGGGGCCGAGACCCAGTACTTC,CACGTGAETQYF
TRBV18,.,TRBJ1-1,.,TGTGCCAGCTCACTCGGGGGGGACACTGAAGCTTTCTTT,CASSLGGDTEAFF
TRBV7-6,.,TRBJ2-7,TRBD2,TGTGCCAGCAGTCGGACTAGCGGGGGATCCTACGAGCAGTACTTC,CASSRTSGGSYEQYF
TRBV5-4,.,TRBJ1-2,.,TGTGCCAGCAGCTTGGTAGAGGACTTCTATGGCTACACCTTC,CASSLVEDFYGYTF
TRBV5-1,.,TRBJ2-7,.,TGCGCCAGCAGCTTGAACTTCTACGAGCAGTACTTC,CASSLNFYEQYF